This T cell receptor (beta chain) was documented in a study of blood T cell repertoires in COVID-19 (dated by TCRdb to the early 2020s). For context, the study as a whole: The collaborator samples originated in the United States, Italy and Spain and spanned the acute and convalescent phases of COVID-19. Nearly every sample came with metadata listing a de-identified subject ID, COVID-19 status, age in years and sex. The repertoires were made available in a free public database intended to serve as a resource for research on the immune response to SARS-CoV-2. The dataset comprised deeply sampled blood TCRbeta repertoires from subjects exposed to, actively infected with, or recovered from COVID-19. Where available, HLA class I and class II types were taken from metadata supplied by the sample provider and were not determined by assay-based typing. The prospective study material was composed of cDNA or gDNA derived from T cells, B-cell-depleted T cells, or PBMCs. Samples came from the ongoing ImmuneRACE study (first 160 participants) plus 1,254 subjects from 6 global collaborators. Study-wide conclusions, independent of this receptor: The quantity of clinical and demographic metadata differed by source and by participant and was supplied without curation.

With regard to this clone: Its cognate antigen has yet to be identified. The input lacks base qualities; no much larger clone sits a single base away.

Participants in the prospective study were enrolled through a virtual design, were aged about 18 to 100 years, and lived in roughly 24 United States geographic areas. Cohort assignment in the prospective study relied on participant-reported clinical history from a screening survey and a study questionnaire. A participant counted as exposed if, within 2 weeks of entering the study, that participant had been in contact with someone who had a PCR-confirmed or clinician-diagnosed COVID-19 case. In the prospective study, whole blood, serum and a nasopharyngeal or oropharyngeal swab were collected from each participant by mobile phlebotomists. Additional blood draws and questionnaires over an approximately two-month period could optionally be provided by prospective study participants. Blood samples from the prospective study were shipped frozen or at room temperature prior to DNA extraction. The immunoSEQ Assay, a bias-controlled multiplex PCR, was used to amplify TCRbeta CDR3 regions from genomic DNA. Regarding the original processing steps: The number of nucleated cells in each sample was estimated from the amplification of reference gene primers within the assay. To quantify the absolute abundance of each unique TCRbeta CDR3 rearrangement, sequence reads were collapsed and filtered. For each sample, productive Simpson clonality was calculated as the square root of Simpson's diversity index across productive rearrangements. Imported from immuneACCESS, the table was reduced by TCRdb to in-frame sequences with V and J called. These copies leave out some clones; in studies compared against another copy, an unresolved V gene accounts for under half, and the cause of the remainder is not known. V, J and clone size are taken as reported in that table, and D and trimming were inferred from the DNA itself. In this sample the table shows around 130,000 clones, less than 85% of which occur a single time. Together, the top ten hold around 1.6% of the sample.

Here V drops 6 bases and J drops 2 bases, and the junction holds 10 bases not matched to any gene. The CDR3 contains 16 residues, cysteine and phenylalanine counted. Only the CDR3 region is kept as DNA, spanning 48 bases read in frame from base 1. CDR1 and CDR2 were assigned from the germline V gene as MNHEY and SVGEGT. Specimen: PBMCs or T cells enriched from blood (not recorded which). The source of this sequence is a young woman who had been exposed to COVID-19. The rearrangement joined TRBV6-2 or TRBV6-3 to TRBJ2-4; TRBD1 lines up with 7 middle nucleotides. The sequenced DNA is TGTGCCAGCAGCCGTATGACAGGGATAACCAAAAACATTCAGTACTTC. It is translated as CASSRMTGITKNIQYF.